These 14 T cell receptor beta chains originate from one sample sequenced in a study of blood T cell repertoires in COVID-19. This table comes from immunoSEQ multiplex PCR, and its TCRdb copy is limited to in-frame clones, with some not included. Of 250,000 to 300,000 clones listed, around 90% are singletons. Sample: peripheral blood. The receptor set was obtained from a woman in her fifties or sixties who had recovered from COVID-19.

The rearrangement joins TRBV12-5 to TRBJ1-1, with D perhaps TRBD1 (5 bases). Germline loops: CDR1 LGHNT, CDR2 FRNRAP. The CDR3 totals 13 residues. The germline V and J ends were trimmed by 8 bases and 1 base, with 11 bases remaining between them. The CDR3: CASQEGWNTEAFF. The CDR3 nucleotides read TGTGCTAGTCAGGAGGGGTGGAACACTGAAGCTTTCTTT.

This clone was picked up many times. This CDR3 is also generated by other DNA sequences in the sample. This rearrangement joins TRBV28 to TRBJ1-1; D is unresolved. CDR1 MDHEN and CDR2 SYDVKM come from the germline V gene. Trimming left V 3 bases short and J 5 bases short, with 7 bases between. CDR3 size: 12 residues. The CDR3 protein is CASSFARTEAFF. DNA for the CDR3: TGTGCCAGCAGTTTTGCCAGAACTGAAGCTTTCTTT.

CDR3 sequence (DNA): TGTGCCAGCAGTTATACGGGACAAGGGGCTTTCTTT. It is translated as CASSYTGQGAFF. This chain links TRBV6-5 with TRBJ1-1; D might be TRBD1 (6 bases). The CDR3 has 12 residues. The germline CDR1 and CDR2 sequences are MNHEY and SVGAGI. Between the trimmed V and J ends, which lost 3 bases and 11 bases, there was a span of 13 bases.

This sequence joins TRBV20-1 and TRBJ1-6; D remains unclear. The CDR3 runs 14 residues. Per the germline V gene, CDR1 is DFQATT and CDR2 is SNEGSKA (reference sequence). Between the trimmed V and J ends, which lost 3 bases and 6 bases, there was a span of 12 bases. In DNA, the CDR3 is TGCAGTGCTAGTTTAGGAGGGCCTAATTCACCCCTCCACTTT. This sequence encodes CSASLGGPNSPLHF.

The chain couples TRBV10-1 to TRBJ1-2; D is unresolved. Per germline, CDR1 WNHNN and CDR2 SYGVQD (reference sequence). The V gene lost 9 bases and the J gene lost 0 bases, with 17 bases spanning the gap. The CDR3 contains 15 residues. The CDR3 region has the DNA TGCGCCAGACCCGGGGTCGGAGTCGCTAACTATGGCTACACCTTC. Amino acid sequence: CARPGVGVANYGYTF.

This clone was recorded a few times. The genes are TRBV28 and TRBJ1-2; no clear D. The CDR3 contains 13 residues. Germline V CDR1 and CDR2: MDHEN, SYDVKM. The ends were cut back, 10 bases at V and 3 bases at J, with 15 bases in the middle. CDR3 in DNA: TGTGCCACCATGATCGCCGGTGACTATGGCTACACCTTC. This translates into CATMIAGDYGYTF.

CDR3 sequence (DNA): TGTGCCAGCTCACCACTGCGTACAGTAAATTCACCCCTCCACTTT. Its protein product is CASSPLRTVNSPLHF. This chain links TRBV18 with TRBJ1-6; D remains ambiguous. CDR1 KGHSH and CDR2 LQKENI come from the germline V gene. This CDR3 is 15 amino acids long. V was pared by 1 base and J by 7 bases, with 11 bases between.

The V and J genes are TRBV29-1 and TRBJ2-7, with D unresolved. The CDR3 extends over 16 amino acids. V was shortened by 6 bases and J by 7 bases, with 28 bases between the two germline ends. Germline V gene data show CDR1 as SQVTM and CDR2 as ANQGSEA. The CDR3: CSVEIPSARSILEQYF. The CDR3 DNA sequence: TGCAGCGTCGAGATTCCAAGTGCCCGTAGCATATTAGAGCAGTACTTC.

The chain recombines TRBV7-9 with TRBJ1-1; D is uncertain. V lost 7 bases and J 0 bases, leaving 21 bases between the germline ends. The V gene's germline CDR1 is SEHNR and CDR2 FQNEAQ (reference sequence). The CDR3 has 17 residues. In nucleotides, the CDR3 is TGTGCCAGCATCCGGAGAGGGCAGGCTCCAATGAACACTGAAGCTTTCTTT. Translating it yields CASIRRGQAPMNTEAFF.

This chain links TRBV11-1 with TRBJ1-2, with D possibly TRBD1 on 6 matching bases. V was cut by 5 bases and J by 4 bases, with 11 bases left in between. The germline gives CDR1 SGHAT, CDR2 FQDESV (reference sequence). The CDR3 sequence is 13 residues long. The CDR3 DNA sequence: TGTGCCAGCAGCCGACAGGAGGCCTATGGCTACACCTTC. This codes for CASSRQEAYGYTF.

The J gene is TRBJ1-5, the V gene TRBV6-5; 9 bases are shared with TRBD1. This CDR3 contains 15 residues. The germline CDR1 and CDR2 sequences are MNHEY and SVGAGI. The V segment lost 7 bases and the J segment 0 bases; nucleotides outside the gene matches: 4. In nucleotides, the CDR3 is TGTGCCAGCAAAGGGACAGGGAATAGCAATCAGCCCCAGCATTTT. Translation gives CASKGTGNSNQPQHF.

This chain's CDR3 is CSASKEGRGLSNQPQHF. CDR3 sequence (DNA): TGCAGTGCTAGTAAGGAGGGCAGGGGGTTGAGCAATCAGCCCCAGCATTTT. The J gene is TRBJ1-5, the V gene TRBV20-1; 7 bases fit TRBD1. This CDR3 has 17 residues. CDR1 is DFQATT and CDR2 is SNEGSKA in the germline V gene (reference sequence). The ends lost 3 bases at V and 1 base at J; junction bases unmatched: 12.

With respect to this clone: The same CDR3 is also encoded by other DNA sequences in this sample. This chain links TRBV9 with TRBJ1-4, with 9 bases fitting TRBD1. Per germline, CDR1 SGDLS and CDR2 YYNGEE. The length of the CDR3 is 16 residues. With 0 bases clipped from V and 0 bases from J, the junction kept 0 bases outside the gene matches. CDR3 in amino acids: CASSVGQGATNEKLFF. CDR3 bases: TGTGCCAGCAGCGTAGGACAGGGGGCAACTAATGAAAAACTGTTTTTT.

This clone was observed a few times. CDR3: CASSAQQGRPNTGELFF. The DNA of the CDR3 is TGTGCCAGCAGCGCCCAACAGGGGAGGCCGAACACCGGGGAGCTGTTTTTT. This chain links TRBV7-9 with TRBJ2-2; D might be TRBD1 (7 bases). Germline CDR1 is SEHNR and CDR2 is FQNEAQ (reference sequence). This CDR3 has 17 residues. V lost 5 bases and J lost 0, with 16 bases in between.